This entry concerns a single TCR beta chain. Its antigen is currently unknown. The investigators split CD4+ cells into a CD45RA+ naive subset and a CD45RA-negative memory subset. The assay was immunoSEQ multiplex PCR, and TCRdb's table has in-frame clones only and misses some. The data show approximately 720,000 clones, more than 70% seen once. These data are taken from a study of shared clonotypes between healthy human individuals. Broader study findings: The study found about 5% of naive CD4 clonotypes shared across four donors.

CDR3 length: 15 residues. Germline assignment: CDR1 SGHAT and CDR2 FQNNGV. V was clipped by 1 base and J by 6 bases, with 15 bases between them. The clonotype was recovered from a woman in her 30s in good health. V and J are TRBV11-2 and TRBJ1-2, with no clear D. Sequenced sample: memory CD4+ T cells sorted from blood. The subset here: CD45RA-negative fraction. CDR3 amino acids: CASSLGLTLTDGYTF. Here the CDR3 DNA reads TGTGCCAGCAGCTTAGGCTTAACATTGACGGATGGCTACACCTTC. Complete variable domain (other parts from reference TRBV11-2 and TRBJ1-2): EAGVAQSPRYKIIEKRQSVAFWCNPISGHATLYWYQQILGQGPKLLIQFQNNGVVDDSQLPKDRFSAERLKGVDSTLKIQPAKLEDSAVYLCASSLGLTLTDGYTFGSGTRLTVV.